This T cell receptor beta chain stems from a study of CD8 T cells in ankylosing spondylitis (dated by TCRdb to the late 2010s). For the study in its entirety: The study set out to find disease-linked TCR variants by profiling T cell receptor beta repertoires in ankylosing spondylitis patients and healthy donors. In total, the full study cohort was made up of 95 to 110 healthy donors and some 26 ankylosing spondylitis patients. Peripheral blood samples were taken, and synovial fluid was additionally collected from ankylosing spondylitis patients.

Deletion took 0 bases off V and 0 bases off J, with a span of 12 bases between the germline ends. The CDR3 holds 17 amino acids from the cysteine to the phenylalanine. Of the read, only the CDR3 DNA is kept; its 51 bases are in frame from base 1. The germline V gene encodes CDR1 LGHDT and CDR2 YNNKEL (reference sequence). Overall study outcomes, separate from this receptor: A TCR beta motif made up of roughly eight highly homologous amino acid variants appeared to be characteristic of blood from ankylosing spondylitis patients. Some of the motif variants had been reported before in the synovial fluid and blood of reactive arthritis patients, a finding that suggests common disease-initiation mechanisms. In peripheral blood, the disease-linked clones were found at relatively low frequencies and had a CD8+ phenotype. The disease-linked clones were reported to be significantly enriched in matched synovial fluid samples from ankylosing spondylitis patients.

These reads were obtained on an Illumina HiSeq 2500. Quantitative 5'-RACE with molecular barcodes was the method used to prepare the TCR beta libraries. The source study handled its data this way. To identify disease-linked TCR variants, a new computational method was used, one built on a probabilistic model of VDJ rearrangement. Using fastp at Q25 and MiXCR, TCRdb reprocessed the public reads and kept productive beta chains. Entries are consolidated by CDR3 protein sequence, retaining the most common genes and DNA. The V and J calls were determined by TCRdb, not by the authors. Counted in this sample were 470,000 or so distinct CDR3 sequences; 25% to 30% of them appeared once. In total, the top ten clones hold about 0.92% of the sample. As to this clonotype: Its antigen is currently not known. No base-level quality is on record; no much larger clone is a single base apart.

Recombination linked TRBV3-1 to TRBJ2-1, with the D gene uncertain. The sequence was obtained from a male donor with ankylosing spondylitis. Sequenced material: blood, either unsorted or a sorted T cell fraction (not recorded which). The DNA is TGTGCCAGCAGCCAAGATCTAGGTCGGAGCTCCTACAATGAGCAGTTCTTC. This sequence encodes CASSQDLGRSSYNEQFF.